This TCR beta chain was recovered during a study of cytomegalovirus exposure and HLA in healthy donors. Background on the study: Among the roughly 400 donors who were genotyped, approximately 84% fell in the genetic ancestry cluster that is associated with self-reported Caucasian donors. Study findings and constraints: A later analysis associated some 16,000 TCR beta sequences with HLA alleles at a 0.05 false discovery rate.

Looked up from germline, CDR1 is MNHEY and CDR2 is SVGAGI. Trimming removed 3 bases from V and 7 bases from J; junction bases left unmatched: 6. This CDR3 is built from 14 residues. Notes on this clone: What it binds is not known.

For the donor in question, CMV serostatus went unrecorded. Use of 60 Vbeta and 13 Jbeta primers characterized the PCR. Repertoires were generated with immunoSEQ multiplex PCR, while TCRdb's copy carries only in-frame clones and drops some. In the table there are 200,000 to 250,000 clones, more than 70% of which are singletons. The receptor was derived from a human donor in good health. The rearrangement uses TRBV6-5 and TRBJ1-5, with 7 bases matching TRBD1. The sample taken for sequencing was PBMCs. CDR3: CASSYSHRGQPQHF. In nucleotides, the CDR3 is TGTGCCAGCAGTTATTCCCACAGGGGACAGCCCCAGCATTTT.